This T cell receptor beta chain appears in the sequencing data of a study of blood T cell repertoires in COVID-19. V trimming: 2 bases; J trimming: 1 base; junction bases outside the gene matches: 7. CDR1 SGHTS and CDR2 YDEGEE come from the germline V gene. The CDR3 extends over 16 amino acids. In the authors' methods: Estimated nucleated cell counts came from reference gene primer amplification. TCRdb keeps only in-frame clones here, not all; method: immunoSEQ multiplex PCR. V and J calls and clone size follow that table, whereas D and trimming were derived from the DNA. The data contain hundreds of thousands of clones, 70% to 90% of them seen just once; the ten biggest clones take up 1.4%.

The sequenced sample consisted of peripheral blood. This clonotype was sampled from a woman in her twenties or thirties with active or convalescent COVID-19. The chain recombines TRBV5-8 with TRBJ2-5, with 8 bases identical to TRBD1. Here the CDR3 DNA reads TGTGCCAGCAGCTTACTTGGACAGGGTGGCCAAGAGACCCAGTACTTC. Translation gives CASSLLGQGGQETQYF.